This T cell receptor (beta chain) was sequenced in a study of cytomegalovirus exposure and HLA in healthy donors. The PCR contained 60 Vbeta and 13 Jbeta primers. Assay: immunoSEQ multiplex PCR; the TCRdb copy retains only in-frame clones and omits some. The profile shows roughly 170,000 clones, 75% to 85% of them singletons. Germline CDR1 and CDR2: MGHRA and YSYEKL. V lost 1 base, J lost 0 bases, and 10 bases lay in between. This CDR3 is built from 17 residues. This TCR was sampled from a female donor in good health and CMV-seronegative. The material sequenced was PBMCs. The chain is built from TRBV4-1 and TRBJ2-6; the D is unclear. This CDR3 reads CASSQAVRYSGANVLTF. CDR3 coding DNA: TGCGCCAGCAGCCAAGCCGTCCGGTACTCTGGGGCCAACGTCCTGACTTTC.